This is a list of T cell receptor beta chains from one sample in a study of cytomegalovirus exposure and HLA in healthy donors. Using immunoSEQ multiplex PCR, the repertoire was profiled, and TCRdb retains in-frame clones only, with some absent. The listing records roughly 42,000 clones. Source material: PBMCs. The receptors stem from a man aged 25-40 years in good health and CMV-seronegative. The conserved cysteine and the conserved F or W are not part of the CDR3 here.

length: 11; V: TRBV7-7; J: TRBJ2-3; CDR3: ASSFERGDTQY
length: 13; V: TRBV30; J: TRBJ2-5; CDR3: AWSKDRGLVETQY
length: 15; V: TRBV5-1; J: TRBJ2-1; CDR3: ASRGGLAGGPDNEQF
length: 11; V: TRBV4-3; J: TRBJ1-5; CDR3: ASSLGPQGPQH
length: 12; V: TRBV7-9; J: TRBJ1-1; CDR3: ASSFSGAGTEAF
length: 10; V: TRBV29-1; J: TRBJ2-3; CDR3: SVEIGEDTQY
length: 14; V: TRBV7-3; J: TRBJ2-1; CDR3: ASSLRGGTNYNEQF
length: 13; V: TRBV5-1; J: TRBJ2-3; CDR3: ASSPGLAGVDTQY
length: 9; V: TRBV4-2; J: TRBJ1-2; CDR3: ASRDRNGYT
length: 12; V: TRBV5-4; J: TRBJ1-2; CDR3: ASSLERGLGGYT
length: 12; V: TRBV30; J: TRBJ1-5; CDR3: AWSASLSNQPQH
length: 11; V: TRBV30; J: TRBJ1-5; CDR3: AWSRGASQPQH
length: 14; V: TRBV10-3; J: TRBJ2-1; CDR3: AISESASGRTDEQF
length: 12; V: TRBV25-1; J: TRBJ1-4; CDR3: ASSEMGQGRKLF
length: 14; V: TRBV27; J: TRBJ2-2; CDR3: ASSPLRTGNTGELF
length: 11; V: TRBV10-1; J: TRBJ2-1; CDR3: ASSESGLSEQF
length: 11; V: TRBV6-1; J: TRBJ1-1; CDR3: ASSAGKITEAF
length: 13; V: TRBV6-1; J: TRBJ2-1; CDR3: ASSVEVAGYNEQF
length: 12; V: TRBV5-4; J: TRBJ1-1; CDR3: ASSDPTGLTEAF
length: 13; V: TRBV7-8; J: TRBJ1-1; CDR3: ASSTQGIGNTEAF
length: 13; V: TRBV4-3; J: TRBJ1-1; CDR3: ASSQEFTGNTEAF
length: 10; V: TRBV5-1; J: TRBJ2-1; CDR3: ASSLPGNEQF